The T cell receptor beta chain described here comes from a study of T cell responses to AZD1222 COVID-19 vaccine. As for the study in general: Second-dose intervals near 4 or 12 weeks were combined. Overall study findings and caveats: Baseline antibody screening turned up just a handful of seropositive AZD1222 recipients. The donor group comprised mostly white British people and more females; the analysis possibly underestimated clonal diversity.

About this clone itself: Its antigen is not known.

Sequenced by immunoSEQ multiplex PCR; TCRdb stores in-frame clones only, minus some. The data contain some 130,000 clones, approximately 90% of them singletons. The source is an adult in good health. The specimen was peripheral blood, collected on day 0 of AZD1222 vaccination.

As DNA, the CDR3 is TGTGCCAGCAGCCCCATTAGTCTGTTTGGTGTGGAAAAACTGTTTTTT. Its translation: CASSPISLFGVEKLFF. This chain links TRBV7-9 with TRBJ1-4; the D is unclear. CDR1 is SEHNR and CDR2 is FQNEAQ in the germline V gene (reference sequence). Between the trimmed V and J ends, which lost 5 bases and 8 bases, there was a span of 21 bases. CDR3 length equals 16 residues.